Described below is a single T cell receptor (beta chain) sequence and its context. The clone's antigen remains unknown. Base-call qualities are not available, and no considerably larger clone is one nucleotide away. TCRbeta CDR3 regions were amplified from genomic DNA by means of the immunoSEQ Assay, a bias-controlled multiplex PCR. In the authors' own workflow: Within the assay, amplification of reference gene primers was used to estimate how many nucleated cells each sample contained. To quantify the absolute abundance of each unique TCRbeta CDR3 rearrangement, sequence reads were collapsed and filtered. For each sample, productive Simpson clonality was calculated as the square root of Simpson's diversity index across productive rearrangements. In its TCRdb copy, this immuneACCESS table keeps in-frame sequences only and misses some clones. Where compared with another copy, unresolved V genes explain less than half of these, and the others have no known cause. Clonal size and the V and J genes are those of that table, whereas D and trimming came from the DNA. The sample records some 260,000 clones, 80% to 90% of which are singletons. Of the sample, 10% to 13% falls within the top ten clones.

These data belong to a study of blood T cell repertoires in COVID-19 (dated by TCRdb to the early 2020s). Looking at the study overall: The collaborator samples originated in the United States, Italy and Spain and spanned the acute and convalescent phases of COVID-19. The prospective study material was composed of cDNA or gDNA derived from T cells, B-cell-depleted T cells, or PBMCs. Subjects who had been exposed to COVID-19, were actively infected with it, or had recovered from it provided the deeply sampled blood TCRbeta repertoires that made up the dataset. The repertoires were made available in a free public database intended to serve as a resource for research on the immune response to SARS-CoV-2. Samples were obtained from the ongoing ImmuneRACE study (first 160 participants) and from 1,200 or so subjects provided by 6 global collaborators. Sample metadata almost always included a de-identified subject ID, COVID-19 status, age in years and sex. Where available, HLA class I and class II types were taken from metadata supplied by the sample provider and were not determined by assay-based typing.

One collaborating source in Seattle enrolled patients while the patients were actively infected and followed the patients over time throughout the course of disease. Collaborating institutions collected whole blood in K2EDTA tubes following their own protocols. For TCRbeta analysis, collaborator samples were shipped as frozen whole blood, as isolated PBMCs, or as DNA extracted from either sample type. Reading from cysteine to phenylalanine, the CDR3 counts 19 amino acids. Of the read, only the CDR3 DNA is kept; its 57 bases are in frame from base 1. Broader findings and caveats from the paper: Clinical and demographic metadata were provided uncurated, with the amount varying by source and participant.

The sequenced sample consisted of peripheral blood. The TCR sequence derives from a woman in her 70s with COVID-19, enrolled during active disease. The chain joins TRBV21-1 to TRBJ2-5; the DNA was not compared with TRBD2, the D call given in the table. TRBV21-1 is recorded as a pseudogene. The bases are TGTGCCAGCAGATCCGGGACAGCCGCTAGCGGGAGGCTCCAAGAGACCCAGTACTTC. This translates into CASRSGTAASGRLQETQYF.